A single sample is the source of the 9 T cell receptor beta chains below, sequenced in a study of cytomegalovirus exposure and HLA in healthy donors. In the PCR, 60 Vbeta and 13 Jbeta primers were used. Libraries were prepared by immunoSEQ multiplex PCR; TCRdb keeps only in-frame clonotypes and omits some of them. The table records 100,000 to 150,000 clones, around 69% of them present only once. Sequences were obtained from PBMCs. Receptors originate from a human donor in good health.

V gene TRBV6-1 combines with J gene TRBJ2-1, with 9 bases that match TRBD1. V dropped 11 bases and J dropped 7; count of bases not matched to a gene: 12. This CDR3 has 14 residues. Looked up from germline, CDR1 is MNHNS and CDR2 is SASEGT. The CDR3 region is CAGRTGGLGNEQFF. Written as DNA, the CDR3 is TGTGCCGGCCGAACAGGGGGCTTGGGAAATGAGCAGTTCTTC.

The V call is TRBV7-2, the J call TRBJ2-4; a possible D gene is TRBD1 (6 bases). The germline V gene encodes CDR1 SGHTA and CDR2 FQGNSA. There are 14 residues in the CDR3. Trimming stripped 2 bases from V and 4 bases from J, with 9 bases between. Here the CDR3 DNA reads TGTGCCAGCAGCTTACCGGACAGAAAAAACATTCAGTACTTC. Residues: CASSLPDRKNIQYF.

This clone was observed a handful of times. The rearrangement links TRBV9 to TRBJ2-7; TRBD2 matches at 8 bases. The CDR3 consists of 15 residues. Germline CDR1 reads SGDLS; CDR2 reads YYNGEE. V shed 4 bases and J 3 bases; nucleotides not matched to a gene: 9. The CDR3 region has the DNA TGTGCCAGCAGCCCCAGGGCAGCGGGAGACTACGAGCAGTACTTC. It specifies CASSPRAAGDYEQYF.

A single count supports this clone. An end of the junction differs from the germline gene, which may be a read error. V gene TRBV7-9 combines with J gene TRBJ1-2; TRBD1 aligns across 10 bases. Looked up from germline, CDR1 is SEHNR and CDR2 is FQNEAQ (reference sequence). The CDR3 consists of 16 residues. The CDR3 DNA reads TGTTCCAGCAGCTTGGGTGTCGGGACAGGGGCCTATGGCTACACCTTC. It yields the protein CSSSLGVGTGAYGYTF.

CDR3 in DNA: TGCGCCAGCAGCCAAGATACGAGGGATCGAGGTGTGGATTCACCCCTCCACTTT. Encoded protein: CASSQDTRDRGVDSPLHF. The chain uses TRBV4-1 and TRBJ1-6; D gene uncertain. V shed 0 bases and J shed 8 bases, with 20 bases lying between them. This CDR3 spans 18 amino acids. Looked up from germline, CDR1 is MGHRA and CDR2 is YSYEKL.

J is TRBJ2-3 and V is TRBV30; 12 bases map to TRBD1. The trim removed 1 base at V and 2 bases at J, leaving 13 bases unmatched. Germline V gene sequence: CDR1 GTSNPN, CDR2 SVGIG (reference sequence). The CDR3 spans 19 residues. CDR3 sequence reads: CAWSARDRGPLRNTDTQYF. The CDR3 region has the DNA TGTGCCTGGAGTGCTCGGGACAGGGGGCCCCTTAGGAACACAGATACGCAGTATTTT.

The CDR3: CAWSRDRVLGNTIYF. The CDR3 DNA is TGTGCCTGGAGCCGGGACAGGGTCCTGGGGAACACCATATATTTT. The chain couples TRBV30 to TRBJ1-3; 9 bases agree with TRBD1. The CDR3 consists of 15 residues. In germline, CDR1 is GTSNPN, CDR2 SVGIG (reference sequence). With 3 bases clipped from V and 7 bases from J, the junction kept 10 bases outside the gene matches.

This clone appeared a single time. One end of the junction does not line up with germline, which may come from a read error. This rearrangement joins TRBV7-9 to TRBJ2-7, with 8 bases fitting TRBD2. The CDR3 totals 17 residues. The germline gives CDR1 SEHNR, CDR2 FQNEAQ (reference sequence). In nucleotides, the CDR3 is TGTTCCAGCAGCTTAGGGGCGGGAGGCCTCTCCTCCTACGAGCAGTACTTC. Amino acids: CSSSLGAGGLSSYEQYF.

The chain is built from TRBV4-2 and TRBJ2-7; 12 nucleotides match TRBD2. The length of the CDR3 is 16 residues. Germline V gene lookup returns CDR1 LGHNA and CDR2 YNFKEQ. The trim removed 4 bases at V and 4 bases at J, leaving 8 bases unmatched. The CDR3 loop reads CASSPIPSGGEYEQYF. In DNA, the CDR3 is TGTGCCAGCAGCCCTATCCCTAGCGGGGGGGAATACGAGCAGTACTTC.